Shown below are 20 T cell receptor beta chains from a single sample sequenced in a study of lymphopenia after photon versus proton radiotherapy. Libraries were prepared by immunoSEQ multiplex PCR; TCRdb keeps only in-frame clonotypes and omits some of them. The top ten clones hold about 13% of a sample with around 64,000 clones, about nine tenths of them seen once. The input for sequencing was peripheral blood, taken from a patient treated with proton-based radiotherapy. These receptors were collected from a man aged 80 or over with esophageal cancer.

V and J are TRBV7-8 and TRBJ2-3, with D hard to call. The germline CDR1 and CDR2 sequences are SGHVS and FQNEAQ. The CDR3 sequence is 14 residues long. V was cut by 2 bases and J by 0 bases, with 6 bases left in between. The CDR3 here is CASSLLSSTDTQYF. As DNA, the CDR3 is TGTGCCAGCAGCTTACTTTCTAGCACAGATACGCAGTATTTT.

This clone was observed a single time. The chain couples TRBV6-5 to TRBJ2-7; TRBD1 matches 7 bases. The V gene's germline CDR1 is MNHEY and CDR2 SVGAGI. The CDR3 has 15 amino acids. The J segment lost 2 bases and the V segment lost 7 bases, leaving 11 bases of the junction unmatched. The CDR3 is CASTPGGIRAYEQYF. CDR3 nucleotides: TGTGCCAGCACCCCAGGGGGTATTCGAGCCTACGAGCAGTACTTC.

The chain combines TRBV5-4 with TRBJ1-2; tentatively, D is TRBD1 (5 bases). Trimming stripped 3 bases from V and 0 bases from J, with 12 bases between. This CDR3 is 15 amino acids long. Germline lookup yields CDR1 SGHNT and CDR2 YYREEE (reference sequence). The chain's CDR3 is CASSWGTPANYGYTF. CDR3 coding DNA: TGTGCCAGCAGCTGGGGGACTCCTGCTAACTATGGCTACACCTTC.

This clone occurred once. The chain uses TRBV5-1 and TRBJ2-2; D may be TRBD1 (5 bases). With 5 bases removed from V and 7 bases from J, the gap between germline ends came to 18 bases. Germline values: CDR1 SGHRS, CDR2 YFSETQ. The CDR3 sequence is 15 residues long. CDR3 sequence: CASRDAARADGELFF. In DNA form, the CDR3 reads TGCGCCAGCAGGGACGCTGCCAGGGCCGACGGGGAGCTGTTTTTT.

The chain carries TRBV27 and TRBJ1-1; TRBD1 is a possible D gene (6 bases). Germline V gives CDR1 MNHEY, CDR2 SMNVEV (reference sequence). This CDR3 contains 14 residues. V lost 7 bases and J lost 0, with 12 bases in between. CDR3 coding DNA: TGTGCCAGCACCGCGGGACACCTGAACACTGAAGCTTTCTTT. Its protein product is CASTAGHLNTEAFF.

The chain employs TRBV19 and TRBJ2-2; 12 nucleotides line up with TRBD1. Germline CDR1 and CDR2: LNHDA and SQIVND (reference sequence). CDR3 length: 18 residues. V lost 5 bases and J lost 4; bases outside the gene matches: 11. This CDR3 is CASSSPPGQGASTGELFF. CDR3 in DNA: TGTGCCAGTAGTTCACCTCCGGGACAGGGGGCGTCCACCGGGGAGCTGTTTTTT.

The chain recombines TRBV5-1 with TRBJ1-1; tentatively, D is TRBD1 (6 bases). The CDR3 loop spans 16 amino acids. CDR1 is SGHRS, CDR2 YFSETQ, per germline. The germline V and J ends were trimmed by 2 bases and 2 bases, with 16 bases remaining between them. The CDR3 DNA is TGCGCCAGCAGCTTTGACAGAAGGGGGGCTAACACTGAAGCTTTCTTT. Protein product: CASSFDRRGANTEAFF. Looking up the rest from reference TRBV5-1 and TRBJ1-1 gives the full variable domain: KAGVTQTPRYLIKTRGQQVTLSCSPISGHRSVSWYQQTPGQGLQFLFEYFSETQRNKGNFPGRFSGRQFSNSRSEMNVSTLELGDSALYLCASSFDRRGANTEAFFGQGTRLTVV.

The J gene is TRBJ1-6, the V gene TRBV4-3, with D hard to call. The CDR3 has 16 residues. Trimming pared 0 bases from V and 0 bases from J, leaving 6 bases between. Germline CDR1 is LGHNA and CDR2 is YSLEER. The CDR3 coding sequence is TGCGCCAGCAGCCAAGATTGGGACTCCTATAATTCACCCCTCCACTTT. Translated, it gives CASSQDWDSYNSPLHF.

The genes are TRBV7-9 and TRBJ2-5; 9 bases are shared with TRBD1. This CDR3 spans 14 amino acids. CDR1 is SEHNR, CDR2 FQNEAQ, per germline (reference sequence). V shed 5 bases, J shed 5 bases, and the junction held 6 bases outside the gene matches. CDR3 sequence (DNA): TGTGCCAGCAGCGACGGACAGGGGTGGGAGACCCAGTACTTC. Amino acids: CASSDGQGWETQYF.

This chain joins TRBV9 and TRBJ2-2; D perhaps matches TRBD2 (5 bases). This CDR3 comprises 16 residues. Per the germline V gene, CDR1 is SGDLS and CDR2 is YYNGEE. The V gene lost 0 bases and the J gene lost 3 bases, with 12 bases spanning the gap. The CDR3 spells CASSVGGGPYTGELFF. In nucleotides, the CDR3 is TGTGCCAGCAGCGTAGGTGGCGGGCCCTACACCGGGGAGCTGTTTTTT.

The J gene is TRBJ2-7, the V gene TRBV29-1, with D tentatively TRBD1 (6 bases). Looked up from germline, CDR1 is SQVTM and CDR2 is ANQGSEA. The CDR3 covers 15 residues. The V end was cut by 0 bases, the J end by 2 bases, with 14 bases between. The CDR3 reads CSVEDPGTSAYEQYF. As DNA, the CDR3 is TGCAGCGTTGAAGATCCCGGGACAAGCGCCTACGAGCAGTACTTC.

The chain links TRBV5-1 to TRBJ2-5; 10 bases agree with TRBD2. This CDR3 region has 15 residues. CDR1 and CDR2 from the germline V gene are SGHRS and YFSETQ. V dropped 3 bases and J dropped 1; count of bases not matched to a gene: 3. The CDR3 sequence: CASSWTSGPQETQYF. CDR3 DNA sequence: TGCGCCAGCAGCTGGACTAGCGGACCCCAAGAGACCCAGTACTTC.

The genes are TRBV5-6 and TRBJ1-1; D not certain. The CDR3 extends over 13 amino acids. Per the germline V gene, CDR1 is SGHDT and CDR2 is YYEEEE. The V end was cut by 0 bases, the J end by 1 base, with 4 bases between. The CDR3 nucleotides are TGTGCCAGCAGCTTGGAAAGGAACACTGAAGCTTTCTTT. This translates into CASSLERNTEAFF.

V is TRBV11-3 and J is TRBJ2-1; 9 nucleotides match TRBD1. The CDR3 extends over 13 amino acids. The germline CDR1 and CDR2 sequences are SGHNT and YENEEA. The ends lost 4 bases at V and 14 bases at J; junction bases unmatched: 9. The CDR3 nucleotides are TGTGCCAGCAGCTCCGACAGACAGGGGGTTGAGTTCTTC. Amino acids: CASSSDRQGVEFF.

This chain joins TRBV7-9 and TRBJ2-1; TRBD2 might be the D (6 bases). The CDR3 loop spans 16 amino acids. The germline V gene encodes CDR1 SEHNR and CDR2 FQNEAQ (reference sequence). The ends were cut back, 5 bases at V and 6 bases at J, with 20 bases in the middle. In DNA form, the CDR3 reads TGTGCCAGCAGCCTGACTAGGACATCGTTTAGCAATGAGCAGTTCTTC. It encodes CASSLTRTSFSNEQFF.

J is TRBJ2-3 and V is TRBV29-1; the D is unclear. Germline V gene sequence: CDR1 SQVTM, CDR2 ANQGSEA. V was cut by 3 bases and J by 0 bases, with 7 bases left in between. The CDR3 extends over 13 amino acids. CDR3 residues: CSVETRSTDTQYF. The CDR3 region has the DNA TGCAGCGTTGAGACACGGAGCACAGATACGCAGTATTTT.

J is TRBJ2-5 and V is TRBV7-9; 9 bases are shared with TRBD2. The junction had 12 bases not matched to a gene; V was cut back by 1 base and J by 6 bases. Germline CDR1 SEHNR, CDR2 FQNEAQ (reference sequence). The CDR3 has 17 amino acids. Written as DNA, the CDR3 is TGTGCCAGCAGCTTAGTTAGTAGCGGGGGTCTAGCGAAGACCCAGTACTTC. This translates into CASSLVSSGGLAKTQYF.

CDR3 bases: TGTGCCAGCAGCGTATTCGGGGAAGTCACTGAAGCTTTCTTT. Translated, it gives CASSVFGEVTEAFF. The V call is TRBV9, the J call TRBJ1-1; D uncertain. The CDR3 covers 14 residues. CDR1 and CDR2 from the germline V gene are SGDLS and YYNGEE. Trimming took 1 base from V and 4 from J, leaving 11 bases between them.

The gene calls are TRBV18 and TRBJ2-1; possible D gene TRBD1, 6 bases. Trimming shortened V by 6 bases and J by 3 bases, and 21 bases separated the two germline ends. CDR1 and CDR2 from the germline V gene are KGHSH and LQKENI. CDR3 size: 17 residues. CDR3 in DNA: TGTGCCAGCTCGGTTGTTTTTGTTTCGGACAGCTACAATGAGCAGTTCTTC. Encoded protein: CASSVVFVSDSYNEQFF.

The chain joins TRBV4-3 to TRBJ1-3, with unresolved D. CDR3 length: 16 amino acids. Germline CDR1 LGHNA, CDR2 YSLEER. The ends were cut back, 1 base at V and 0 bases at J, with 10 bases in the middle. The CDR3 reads CASSQVNRNSGNTIYF. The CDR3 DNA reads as TGCGCCAGCAGCCAAGTAAACCGAAACTCTGGAAACACCATATATTTT.